What follows describes a single T cell receptor beta chain. The antigen is unknown. cDNA libraries of TCR beta carried unique molecular identifiers. The yield from approximately 1 to 10 million T cells was roughly 500,000 cDNA molecules in total. TCRdb recomputed calls from the PCR reads with MiXCR, one row per CDR3 protein. The sample lists a few hundred thousand distinct CDR3 sequences; roughly 36% were seen once. J lost 3 bases, V lost 6 bases, and 16 bases had no gene match. CDR3 length: 17 amino acids. Germline values: CDR1 DFQATT, CDR2 SNEGSKA (reference sequence). The data were obtained in a study of post-analysis software for immune sequencing data. The overall study: The courses of disease that were included comprised relapsing-remitting, secondary progressive and progressive-relapsing multiple sclerosis.

Study results and caveats: F measure clustering grouped samples strongly by preparation batch. Significantly lower normalized Chao1 diversity was found in patients with multiple sclerosis relative to controls. Elevated frequency relative to controls characterized several TRBV segments in patients, TRBV5-6, TRBV5-1 and TRBV20-1 among them.

The clonotype originates from a girl aged 5-17 years with multiple sclerosis. This rearrangement joins TRBV20-1 to TRBJ2-3; 9 bases fit TRBD2. Material for sequencing was blood. CDR3 nucleotide sequence: TGCAGTGCCGCCGCGACTTCCTTAGCGGGAGAGACAGATACGCAGTATTTT. It specifies CSAAATSLAGETDTQYF.